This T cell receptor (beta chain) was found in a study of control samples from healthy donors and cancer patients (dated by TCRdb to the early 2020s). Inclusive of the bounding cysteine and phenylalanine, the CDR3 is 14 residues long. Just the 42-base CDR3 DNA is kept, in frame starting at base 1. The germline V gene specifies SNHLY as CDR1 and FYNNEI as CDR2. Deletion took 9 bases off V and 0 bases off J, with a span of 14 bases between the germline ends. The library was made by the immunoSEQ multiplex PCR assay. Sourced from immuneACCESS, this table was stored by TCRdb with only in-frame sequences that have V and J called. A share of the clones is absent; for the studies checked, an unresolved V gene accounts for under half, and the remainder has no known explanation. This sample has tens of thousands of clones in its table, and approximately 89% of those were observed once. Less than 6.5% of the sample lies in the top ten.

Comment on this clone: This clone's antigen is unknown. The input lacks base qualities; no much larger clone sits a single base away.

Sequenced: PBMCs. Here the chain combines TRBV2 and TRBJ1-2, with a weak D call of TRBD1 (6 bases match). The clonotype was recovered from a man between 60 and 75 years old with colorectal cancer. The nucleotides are TGTGCCAGTTTTACAGGGTGGACTAACTATGGCTACACCTTC. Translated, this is CASFTGWTNYGYTF.